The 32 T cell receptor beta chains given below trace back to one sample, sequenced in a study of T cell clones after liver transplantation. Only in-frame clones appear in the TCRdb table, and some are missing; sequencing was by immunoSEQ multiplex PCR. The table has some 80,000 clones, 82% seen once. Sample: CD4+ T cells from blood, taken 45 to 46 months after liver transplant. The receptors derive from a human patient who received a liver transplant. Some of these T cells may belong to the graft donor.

The CDR3 spells CASTPVGGSGNTIYF. CDR3 DNA sequence: TGTGCCAGCACTCCGGTCGGGGGTTCTGGAAACACCATATATTTT. The chain couples TRBV28 to TRBJ1-3; D may be TRBD1 (5 bases). CDR3 size: 15 residues. Germline values: CDR1 MDHEN, CDR2 SYDVKM. V was clipped by 7 bases and J by 1 base, with 14 bases between them.

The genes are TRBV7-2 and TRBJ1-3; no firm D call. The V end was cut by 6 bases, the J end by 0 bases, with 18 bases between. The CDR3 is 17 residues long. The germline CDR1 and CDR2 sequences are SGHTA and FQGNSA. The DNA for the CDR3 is TGTGCCAGCAGTCCTCCTCAGGTTCTCAGCTCTGGAAACACCATATATTTT. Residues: CASSPPQVLSSGNTIYF.

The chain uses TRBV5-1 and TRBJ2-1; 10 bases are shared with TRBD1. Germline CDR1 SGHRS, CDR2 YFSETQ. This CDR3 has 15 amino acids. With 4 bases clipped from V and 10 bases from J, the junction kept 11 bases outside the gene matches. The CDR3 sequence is CASSRAGTGEEEQFF. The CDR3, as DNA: TGCGCCAGCAGCAGGGCCGGGACAGGGGAAGAAGAGCAGTTCTTC.

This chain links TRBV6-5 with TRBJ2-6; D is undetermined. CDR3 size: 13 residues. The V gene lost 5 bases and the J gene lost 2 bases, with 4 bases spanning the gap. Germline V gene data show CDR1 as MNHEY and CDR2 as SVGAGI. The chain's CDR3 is CASSPTGANVLTF. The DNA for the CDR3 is TGTGCCAGCAGTCCGACTGGGGCCAACGTCCTGACTTTC.

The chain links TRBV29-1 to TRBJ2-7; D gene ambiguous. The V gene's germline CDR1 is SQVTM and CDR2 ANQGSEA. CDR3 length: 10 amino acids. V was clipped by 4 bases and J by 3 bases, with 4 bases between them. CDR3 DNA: TGCAGCGTTGCTGACTACGAGCAGTACTTC. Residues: CSVADYEQYF.

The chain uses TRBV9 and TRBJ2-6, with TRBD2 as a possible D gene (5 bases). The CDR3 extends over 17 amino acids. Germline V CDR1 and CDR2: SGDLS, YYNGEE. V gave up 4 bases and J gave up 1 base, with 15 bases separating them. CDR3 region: CASSKGAAVSGANVLTF. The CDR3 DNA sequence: TGTGCCAGCAGCAAGGGAGCCGCCGTGTCTGGGGCCAACGTCCTGACTTTC.

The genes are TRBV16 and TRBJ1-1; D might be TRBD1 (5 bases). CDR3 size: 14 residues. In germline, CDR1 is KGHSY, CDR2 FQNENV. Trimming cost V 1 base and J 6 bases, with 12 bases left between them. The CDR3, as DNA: TGTGCCAGCAGCCAATATAGGGGTGCCCCTGAAGCTTTCTTT. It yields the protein CASSQYRGAPEAFF.

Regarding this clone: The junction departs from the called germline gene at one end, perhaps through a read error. The DNA for the CDR3 is TGCGCCAGCAACTTGCAACAGCCGAACACTGAAGCTTTCTTT. Residues: CASNLQQPNTEAFF. V gene TRBV5-1 combines with J gene TRBJ1-1; D gene unclear. CDR3 length: 14 residues. Germline CDR1 is SGHRS and CDR2 is YFSETQ.

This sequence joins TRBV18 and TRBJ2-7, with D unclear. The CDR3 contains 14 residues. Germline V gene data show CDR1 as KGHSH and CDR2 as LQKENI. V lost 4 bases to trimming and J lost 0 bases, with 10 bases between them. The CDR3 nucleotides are TGTGCCAGCTCACAGGGCACCAGCTCCTACGAGCAGTACTTC. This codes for CASSQGTSSYEQYF.

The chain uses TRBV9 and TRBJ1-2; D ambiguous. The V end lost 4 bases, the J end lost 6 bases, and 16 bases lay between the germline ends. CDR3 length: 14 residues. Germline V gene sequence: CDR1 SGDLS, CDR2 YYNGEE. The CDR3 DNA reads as TGTGCCAGCAGCCCACAATCCGACAATAATGGCTACACCTTC. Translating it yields CASSPQSDNNGYTF.

The CDR3 sequence: CASSAGPNTGELFF. CDR3 DNA sequence: TGTGCCAGCAGCGCAGGACCGAACACCGGGGAGCTGTTTTTT. The chain carries TRBV11-3 and TRBJ2-2; D unresolved. The germline V gene has CDR1 SGHNT and CDR2 YENEEA. This CDR3 comprises 14 residues. V dropped 5 bases and J dropped 0 bases, with 7 bases sitting between them.

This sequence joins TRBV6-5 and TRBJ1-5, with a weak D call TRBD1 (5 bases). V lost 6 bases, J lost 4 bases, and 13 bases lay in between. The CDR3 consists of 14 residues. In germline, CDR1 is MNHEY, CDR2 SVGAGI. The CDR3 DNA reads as TGTGCCAGCAGAGCAGGGCAAGGGAATCAGCCCCAGCATTTT. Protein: CASRAGQGNQPQHF.

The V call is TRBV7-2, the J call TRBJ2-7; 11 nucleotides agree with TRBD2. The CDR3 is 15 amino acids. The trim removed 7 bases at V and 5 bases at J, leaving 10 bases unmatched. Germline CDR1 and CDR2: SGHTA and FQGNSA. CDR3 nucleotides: TGTGCCAGCACCCTAGAACTAGCGGGAGCCCACGAGCAGTACTTC. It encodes CASTLELAGAHEQYF.

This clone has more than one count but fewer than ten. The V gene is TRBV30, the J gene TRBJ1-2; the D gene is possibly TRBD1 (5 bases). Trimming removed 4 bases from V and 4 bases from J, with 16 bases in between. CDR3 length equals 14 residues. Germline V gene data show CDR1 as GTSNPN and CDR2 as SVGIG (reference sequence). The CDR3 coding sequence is TGTGCCTGGACCTCCCTCGCGACAGCCTATGGCTACACCTTC. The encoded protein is CAWTSLATAYGYTF.

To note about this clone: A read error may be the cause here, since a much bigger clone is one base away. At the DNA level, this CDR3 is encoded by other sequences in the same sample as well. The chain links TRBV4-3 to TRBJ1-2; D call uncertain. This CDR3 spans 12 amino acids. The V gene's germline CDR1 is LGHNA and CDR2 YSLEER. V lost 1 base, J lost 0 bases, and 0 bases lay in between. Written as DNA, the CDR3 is TGCGCCAGCAGCCAAGCTAACTATGGCTACACCTTC. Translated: CASSQANYGYTF.

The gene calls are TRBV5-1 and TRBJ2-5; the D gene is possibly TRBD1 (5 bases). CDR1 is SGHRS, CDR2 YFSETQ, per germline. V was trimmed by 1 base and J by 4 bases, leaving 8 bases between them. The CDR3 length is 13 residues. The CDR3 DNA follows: TGCGCCAGCAGCTTGCAGGGTCTAGAGACCCAGTACTTC. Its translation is CASSLQGLETQYF.

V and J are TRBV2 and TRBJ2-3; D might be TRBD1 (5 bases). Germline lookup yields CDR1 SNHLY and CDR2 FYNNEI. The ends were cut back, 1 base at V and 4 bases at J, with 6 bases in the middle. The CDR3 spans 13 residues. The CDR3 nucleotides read TGTGCCAGCAGTGAAGGGGGCGCAGATACGCAGTATTTT. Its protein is CASSEGGADTQYF.

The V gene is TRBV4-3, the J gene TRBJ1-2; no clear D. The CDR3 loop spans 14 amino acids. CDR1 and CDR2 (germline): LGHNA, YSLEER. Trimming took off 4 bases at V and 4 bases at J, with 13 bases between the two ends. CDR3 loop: CASSPEPGPYGYTF. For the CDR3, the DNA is TGCGCCAGCAGCCCGGAGCCAGGCCCCTATGGCTACACCTTC.

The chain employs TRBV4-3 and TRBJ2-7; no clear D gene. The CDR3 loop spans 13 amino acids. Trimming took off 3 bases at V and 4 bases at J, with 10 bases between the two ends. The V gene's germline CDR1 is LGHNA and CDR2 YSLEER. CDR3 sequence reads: CASSHGLPYEQYF. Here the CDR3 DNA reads TGCGCCAGCAGCCATGGTCTCCCGTACGAGCAGTACTTC.

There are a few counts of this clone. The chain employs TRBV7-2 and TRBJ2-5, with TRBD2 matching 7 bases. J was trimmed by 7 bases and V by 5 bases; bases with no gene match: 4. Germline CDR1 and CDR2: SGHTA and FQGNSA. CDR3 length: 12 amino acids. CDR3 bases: TGTGCCAGCAGCGTCCCTAGCGGGACCCAGTACTTC. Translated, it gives CASSVPSGTQYF.

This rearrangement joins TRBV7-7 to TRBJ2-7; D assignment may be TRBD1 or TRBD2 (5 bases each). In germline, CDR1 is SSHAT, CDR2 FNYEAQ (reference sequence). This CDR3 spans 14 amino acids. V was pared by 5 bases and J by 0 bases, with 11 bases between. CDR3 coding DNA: TGTGCCAGCAGCCCGGGACCAAGCTCCTACGAGCAGTACTTC. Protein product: CASSPGPSSYEQYF.

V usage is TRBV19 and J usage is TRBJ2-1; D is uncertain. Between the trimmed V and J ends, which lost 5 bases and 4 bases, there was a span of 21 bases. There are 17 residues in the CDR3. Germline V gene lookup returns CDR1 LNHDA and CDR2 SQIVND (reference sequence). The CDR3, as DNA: TGTGCCAGTAGTCCCGGGTTACTTTTGACCCTATACAATGAGCAGTTCTTC. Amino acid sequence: CASSPGLLLTLYNEQFF.

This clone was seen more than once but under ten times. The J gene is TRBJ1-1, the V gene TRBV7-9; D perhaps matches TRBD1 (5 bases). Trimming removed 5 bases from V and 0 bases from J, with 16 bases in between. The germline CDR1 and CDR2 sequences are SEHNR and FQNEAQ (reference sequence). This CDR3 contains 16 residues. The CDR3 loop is CASSPGTVKVNTEAFF. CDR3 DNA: TGTGCCAGCAGCCCAGGGACGGTCAAAGTGAACACTGAAGCTTTCTTT.

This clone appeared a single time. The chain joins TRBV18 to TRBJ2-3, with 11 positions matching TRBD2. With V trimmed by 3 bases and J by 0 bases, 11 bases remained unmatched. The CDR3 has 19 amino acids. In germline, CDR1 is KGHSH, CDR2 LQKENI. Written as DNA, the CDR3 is TGTGCCAGCTCACCTGTCCTCGGGACTAGCGGATTCAGCACAGATACGCAGTATTTT. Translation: CASSPVLGTSGFSTDTQYF.

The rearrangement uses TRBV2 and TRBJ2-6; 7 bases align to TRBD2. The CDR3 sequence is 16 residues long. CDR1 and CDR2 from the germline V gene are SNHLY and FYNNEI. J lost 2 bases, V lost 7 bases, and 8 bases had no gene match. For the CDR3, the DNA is TGTGCCAGCAAGGCGGGAGTCTGGGCTGGGGCCAACGTCCTGACTTTC. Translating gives CASKAGVWAGANVLTF.

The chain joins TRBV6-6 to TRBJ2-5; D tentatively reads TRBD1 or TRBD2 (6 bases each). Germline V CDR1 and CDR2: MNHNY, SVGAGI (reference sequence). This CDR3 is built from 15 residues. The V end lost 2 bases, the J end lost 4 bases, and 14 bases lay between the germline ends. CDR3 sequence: CASSYEGGGRETQYF. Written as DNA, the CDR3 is TGTGCCAGCAGTTACGAAGGAGGGGGGCGAGAGACCCAGTACTTC.

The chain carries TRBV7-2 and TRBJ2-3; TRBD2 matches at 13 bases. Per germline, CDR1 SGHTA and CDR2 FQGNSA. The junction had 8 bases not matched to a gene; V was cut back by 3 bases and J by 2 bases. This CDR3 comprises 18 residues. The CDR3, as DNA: TGTGCCAGCAGCTTCCATAGGACTAGCGGGAGAGTCACAGATACGCAGTATTTT. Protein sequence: CASSFHRTSGRVTDTQYF.

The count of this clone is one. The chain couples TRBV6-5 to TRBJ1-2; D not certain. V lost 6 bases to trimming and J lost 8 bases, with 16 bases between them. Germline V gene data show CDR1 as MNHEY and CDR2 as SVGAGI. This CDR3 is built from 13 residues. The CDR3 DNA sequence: TGTGCCAGCAGCCCGACCCAGGTGGGGGGCTACACCTTC. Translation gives CASSPTQVGGYTF.

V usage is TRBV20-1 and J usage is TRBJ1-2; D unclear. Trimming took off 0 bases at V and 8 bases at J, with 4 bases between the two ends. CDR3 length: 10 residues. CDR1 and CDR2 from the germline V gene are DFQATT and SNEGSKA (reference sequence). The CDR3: CSARDAGYTF. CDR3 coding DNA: TGCAGTGCTAGAGACGCCGGCTACACCTTC.

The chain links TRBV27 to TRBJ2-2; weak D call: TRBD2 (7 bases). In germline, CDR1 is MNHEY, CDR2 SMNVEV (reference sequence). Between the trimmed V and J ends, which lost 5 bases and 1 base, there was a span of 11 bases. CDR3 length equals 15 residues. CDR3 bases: TGTGCCAGCAGTCTAAGGGGGGGGAACACCGGGGAGCTGTTTTTT. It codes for CASSLRGGNTGELFF.

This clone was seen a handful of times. The CDR3 is CASSPIGGWSKETQYF. The CDR3 nucleotides are TGTGCCAGCAGCCCGATCGGGGGGTGGTCGAAAGAGACCCAGTACTTC. The chain couples TRBV7-9 to TRBJ2-5, with 7 bases identical to TRBD2. V shed 5 bases, J shed 3 bases, and the junction held 12 bases outside the gene matches. The CDR3 is 16 amino acids. CDR1 and CDR2 (germline): SEHNR, FQNEAQ (reference sequence).

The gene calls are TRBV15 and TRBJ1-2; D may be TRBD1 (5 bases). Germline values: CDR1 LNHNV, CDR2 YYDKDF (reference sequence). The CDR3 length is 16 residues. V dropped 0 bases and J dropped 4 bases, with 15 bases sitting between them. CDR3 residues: CATSRDPTGTGYGYTF. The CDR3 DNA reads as TGTGCCACCAGCAGAGATCCGACCGGGACGGGCTATGGCTACACCTTC.